This T cell receptor beta chain appears in the sequencing data of a study of T cell repertoires in cytomegalovirus infection. Background on the study: Carrying CMV and the relevant HLA type showed in public TCR beta signatures. Broader study findings: In two of eight donors, the top clonotype was HLA-C-restricted CMV-specific.

TCRdb passed the reads through MiXCR, listing each CDR3 protein once. The repertoire holds fewer than 200,000 distinct CDR3 sequences, with approximately 15% as singletons. This clonotype was picked up many times. The antigen is unknown. Trimming left V 6 bases short and J 10 bases short, with 18 bases between. Germline V gives CDR1 MNHNS, CDR2 SASEGT. CDR3 length: 14 amino acids. This sequence originates from a human donor in good health (CMV status not recorded). Some clones in this sample may be carry-over from other donors' samples. The sequenced sample was PBMCs. This chain connects TRBV6-1 to TRBJ1-4; D is possibly TRBD1 (5 bases). The CDR3 sequence is CASRWDFGGGKLFF. DNA for the CDR3: TGTGCCAGCAGATGGGACTTCGGAGGTGGAAAACTGTTTTTT.